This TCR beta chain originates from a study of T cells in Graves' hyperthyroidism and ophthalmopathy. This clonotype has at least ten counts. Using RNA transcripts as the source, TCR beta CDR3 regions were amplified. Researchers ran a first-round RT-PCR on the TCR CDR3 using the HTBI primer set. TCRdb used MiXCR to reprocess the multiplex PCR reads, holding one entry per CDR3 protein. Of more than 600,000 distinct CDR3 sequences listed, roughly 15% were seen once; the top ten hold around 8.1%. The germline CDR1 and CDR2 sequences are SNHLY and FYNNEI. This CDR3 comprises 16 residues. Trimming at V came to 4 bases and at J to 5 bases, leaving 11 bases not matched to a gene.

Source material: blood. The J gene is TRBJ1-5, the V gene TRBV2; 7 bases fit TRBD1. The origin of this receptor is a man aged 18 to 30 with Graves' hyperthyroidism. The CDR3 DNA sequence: TGTGCCAGCAGTGGGGCAGGGGGTTACTCCGATCAGCCCCAGCATTTT. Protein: CASSGAGGYSDQPQHF.